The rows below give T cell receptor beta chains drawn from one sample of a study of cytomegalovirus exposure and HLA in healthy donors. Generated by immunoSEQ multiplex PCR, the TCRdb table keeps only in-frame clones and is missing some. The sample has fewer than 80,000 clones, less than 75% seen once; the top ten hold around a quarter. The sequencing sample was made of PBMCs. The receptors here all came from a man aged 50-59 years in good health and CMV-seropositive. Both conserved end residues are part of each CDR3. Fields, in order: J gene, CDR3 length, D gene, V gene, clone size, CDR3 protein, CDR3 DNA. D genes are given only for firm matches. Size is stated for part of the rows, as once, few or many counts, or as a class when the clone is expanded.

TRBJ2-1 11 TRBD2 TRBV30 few CTLAGYNEQFF TGTACTCTAGCGGGGTACAATGAGCAGTTCTTC
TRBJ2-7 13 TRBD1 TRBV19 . CASSGQGEYEQYF TGTGCCAGTAGCGGACAGGGGGAATACGAGCAGTACTTC
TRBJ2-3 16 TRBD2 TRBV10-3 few CAIRPVVAGGADTQYF TGTGCCATCCGCCCGGTCGTAGCGGGAGGTGCAGATACGCAGTATTTT
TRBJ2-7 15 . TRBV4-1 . CASSQVPGHNYEQYF TGCGCCAGCAGCCAAGTCCCGGGACATAACTACGAGCAGTACTTC
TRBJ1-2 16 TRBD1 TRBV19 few CASSTASGTENYGYTF TGTGCCAGTAGTACCGCCTCCGGGACAGAGAACTATGGCTACACCTTC
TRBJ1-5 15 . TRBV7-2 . CASSKGAALDQPQHF TGTGCCAGCAGCAAAGGAGCCGCCCTAGATCAGCCCCAGCATTTT
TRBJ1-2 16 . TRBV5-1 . CASSLIGEAGSYGYTF TGCGCCAGCAGCTTGATCGGGGAGGCAGGGAGCTATGGCTACACCTTC
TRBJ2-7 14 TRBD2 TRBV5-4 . CASSLSGSTYEQYF TGTGCCAGCAGCCTTAGCGGGTCTACCTACGAGCAGTACTTC
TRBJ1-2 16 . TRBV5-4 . CASSLSRGLSNYGYTF TGTGCCAGCAGCTTGTCCAGGGGCCTCTCCAACTATGGCTACACCTTC
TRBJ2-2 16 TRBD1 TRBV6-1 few CASSVRTGGSTGELFF TGTGCCAGCAGTGTACGGACAGGGGGTAGCACCGGGGAGCTGTTTTTT
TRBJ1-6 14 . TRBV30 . CAWTIGTYNSPLHF TGTGCCTGGACAATCGGGACCTATAATTCACCCCTCCACTTT
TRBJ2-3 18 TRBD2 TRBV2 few CASSEVSGSPGSQDTQYF TGTGCCAGCAGTGAAGTTAGCGGGAGTCCGGGGTCCCAAGATACGCAGTATTTT
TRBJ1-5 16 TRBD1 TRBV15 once CATSTPGQVDNQPQHF TGTGCCACCAGCACACCGGGACAGGTCGACAATCAGCCCCAGCATTTT
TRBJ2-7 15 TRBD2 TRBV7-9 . CASSFPTSGSDEQYF TGTGCCAGCAGCTTTCCGACTAGCGGGAGCGACGAGCAGTACTTC
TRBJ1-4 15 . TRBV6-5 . CASSYSGQWDEKLFF TGTGCCAGCAGTTACTCGGGACAATGGGATGAAAAACTGTTTTTT
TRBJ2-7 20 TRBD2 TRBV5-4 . CASSLAPPGLAGGTSYEQYF TGTGCCAGCAGCTTGGCTCCACCGGGACTAGCGGGGGGTACCAGCTACGAGCAGTACTTC
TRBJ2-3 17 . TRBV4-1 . CASSLSGAGGLTDTQYF TGCGCCAGCAGCCTCTCGGGGGCAGGGGGGCTCACAGATACGCAGTATTTT
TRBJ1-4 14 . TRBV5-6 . CASSFKQGTEKLFF TGTGCCAGCAGCTTCAAACAGGGAACTGAAAAACTGTTTTTT
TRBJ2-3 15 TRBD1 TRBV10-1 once CASRYRDRVADTQYF TGCGCCAGCAGGTACCGGGACAGGGTGGCAGATACGCAGTATTTT
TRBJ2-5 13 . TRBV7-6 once CASSLGATETQYF TGTGCCAGCAGCTTAGGGGCCACGGAGACCCAGTACTTC
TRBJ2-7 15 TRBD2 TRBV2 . CASTLLAGDSYEQYF TGTGCCAGCACCCTACTAGCGGGAGACTCCTACGAGCAGTACTTC
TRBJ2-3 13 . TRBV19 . CASSPRNTDTQYF TGTGCCAGTAGTCCCAGGAACACAGATACGCAGTATTTT
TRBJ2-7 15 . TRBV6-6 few CASSSSAAAALEQYF TGTGCCAGCAGCTCGTCCGCGGCAGCAGCTCTCGAGCAGTACTTC
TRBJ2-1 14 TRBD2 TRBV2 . CAIRGAGDYNEQFF TGTGCCATCCGTGGGGCGGGGGACTACAATGAGCAGTTCTTC
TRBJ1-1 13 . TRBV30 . CACSGQVGGEAFF TGTGCCTGTTCGGGGCAGGTGGGGGGAGAAGCTTTCTTT